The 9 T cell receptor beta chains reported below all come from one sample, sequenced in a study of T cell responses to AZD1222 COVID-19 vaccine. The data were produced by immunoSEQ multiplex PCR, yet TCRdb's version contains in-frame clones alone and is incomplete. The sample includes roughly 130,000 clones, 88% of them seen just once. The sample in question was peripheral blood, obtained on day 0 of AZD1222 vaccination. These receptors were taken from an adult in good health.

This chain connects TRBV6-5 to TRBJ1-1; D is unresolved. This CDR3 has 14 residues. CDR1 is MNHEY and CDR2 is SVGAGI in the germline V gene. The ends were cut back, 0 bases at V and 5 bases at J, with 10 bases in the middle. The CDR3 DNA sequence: TGTGCCAGCAGTTACTCGAACGCTCGTACTGAAGCTTTCTTT. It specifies CASSYSNARTEAFF.

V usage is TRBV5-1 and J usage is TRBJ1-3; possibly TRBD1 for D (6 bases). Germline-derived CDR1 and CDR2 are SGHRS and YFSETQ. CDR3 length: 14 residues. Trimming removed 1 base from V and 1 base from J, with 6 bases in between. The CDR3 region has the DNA TGCGCCAGCAGCTTGACAGGGTCTGGAAACACCATATATTTT. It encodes CASSLTGSGNTIYF. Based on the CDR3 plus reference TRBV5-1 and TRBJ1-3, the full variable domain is KAGVTQTPRYLIKTRGQQVTLSCSPISGHRSVSWYQQTPGQGLQFLFEYFSETQRNKGNFPGRFSGRQFSNSRSEMNVSTLELGDSALYLCASSLTGSGNTIYFGEGSWLTVV.

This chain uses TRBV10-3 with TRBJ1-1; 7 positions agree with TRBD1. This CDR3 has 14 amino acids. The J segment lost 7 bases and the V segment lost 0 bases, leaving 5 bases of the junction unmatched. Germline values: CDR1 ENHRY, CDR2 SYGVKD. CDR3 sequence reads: CAISESIDRVEAFF. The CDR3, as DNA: TGTGCCATCAGTGAGTCGATAGACAGGGTTGAAGCTTTCTTT.

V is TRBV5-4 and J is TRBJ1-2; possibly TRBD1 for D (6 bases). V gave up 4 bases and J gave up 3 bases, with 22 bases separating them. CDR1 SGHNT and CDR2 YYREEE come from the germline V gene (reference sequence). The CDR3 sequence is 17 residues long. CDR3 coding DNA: TGTGCCAGCAGCCCACAGGGTAGACAACTATCGGACTATGGCTACACCTTC. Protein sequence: CASSPQGRQLSDYGYTF.

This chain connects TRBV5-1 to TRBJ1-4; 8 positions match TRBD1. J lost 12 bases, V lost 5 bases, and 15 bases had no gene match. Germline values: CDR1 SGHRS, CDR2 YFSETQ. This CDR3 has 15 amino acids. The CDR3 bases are TGCGCCAGCAGGTGGTTCCCGACAGGGGAACAAGAACTGTTTTTT. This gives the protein CASRWFPTGEQELFF.

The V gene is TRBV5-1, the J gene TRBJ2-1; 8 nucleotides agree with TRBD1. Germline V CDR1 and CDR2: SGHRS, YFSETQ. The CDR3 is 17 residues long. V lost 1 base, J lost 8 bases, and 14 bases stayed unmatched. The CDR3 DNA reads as TGCGCCAGCAGCTTGATCATCGGCCAGGGGGCGCAGGATGAGCAGTTCTTC. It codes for CASSLIIGQGAQDEQFF. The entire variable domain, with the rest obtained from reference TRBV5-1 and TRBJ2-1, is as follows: KAGVTQTPRYLIKTRGQQVTLSCSPISGHRSVSWYQQTPGQGLQFLFEYFSETQRNKGNFPGRFSGRQFSNSRSEMNVSTLELGDSALYLCASSLIIGQGAQDEQFFGPGTRLTVL.

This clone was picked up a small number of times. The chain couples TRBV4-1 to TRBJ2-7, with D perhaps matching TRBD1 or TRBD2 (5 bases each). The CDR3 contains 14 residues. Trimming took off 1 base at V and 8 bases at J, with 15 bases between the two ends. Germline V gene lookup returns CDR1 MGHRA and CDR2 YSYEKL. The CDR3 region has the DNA TGCGCCAGCAGCCAAGGGTTTATGGGGGTTCAGCAGTACTTC. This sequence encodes CASSQGFMGVQQYF.

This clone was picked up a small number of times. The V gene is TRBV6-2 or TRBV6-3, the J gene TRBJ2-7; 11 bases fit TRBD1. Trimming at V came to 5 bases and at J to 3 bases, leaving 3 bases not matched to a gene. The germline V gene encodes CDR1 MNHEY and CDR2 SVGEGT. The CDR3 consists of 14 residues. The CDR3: CASSEGQGVYEQYF. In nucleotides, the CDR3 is TGTGCCAGCAGTGAGGGACAGGGGGTCTACGAGCAGTACTTC.

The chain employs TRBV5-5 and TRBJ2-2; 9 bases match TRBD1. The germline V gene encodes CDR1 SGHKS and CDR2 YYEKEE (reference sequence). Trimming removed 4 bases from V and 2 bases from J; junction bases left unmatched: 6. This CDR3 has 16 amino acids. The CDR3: CASSPGTGFNTGELFF. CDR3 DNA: TGTGCCAGCAGCCCGGGGACAGGGTTTAACACCGGGGAGCTGTTTTTT.